These T cell receptor beta chains were read from a single sample in a study of CD8 T cells in ankylosing spondylitis. Each CDR3 protein is one row after TCRdb ran MiXCR on the 5' RACE reads. The table records 150,000 to 200,000 distinct CDR3 sequences, 10% to 15% of them present only once. The sequencing input was blood, either unsorted or a sorted T cell fraction (not recorded which). Receptors originate from a female donor with ankylosing spondylitis or in good health (not recorded which). Both conserved end residues are part of each CDR3. D genes are given only for firm matches. Size tells how often a clone was seen (once, few, many) or the class of an expanded clone, and some rows leave it out.

v_gene	abundance	d_gene	j_gene	CDR3nt	CDR3aa
TRBV29-1	-	-	TRBJ2-7	TGCAGCGTTGAGGGGTCCTTCGGGGAGCAGTACTTC	CSVEGSFGEQYF
TRBV5-1	few	-	TRBJ2-7	TGCGCCAGCAGCTTCCCCTCCGAGCAGTACTTC	CASSFPSEQYF
TRBV20-1	many	TRBD1	TRBJ1-5	TGCAGTGCTGGTGAGGGGGCCTATAGCAATCAGCCCCAGCATTTT	CSAGEGAYSNQPQHF
TRBV5-1	many	TRBD2	TRBJ2-1	TGCGCCAGCAGCTGGACTAGCGATTCCTACAATGAGCAGTTCTTC	CASSWTSDSYNEQFF
TRBV5-1	few	-	TRBJ1-2	TGCGCCAGCAGCCCCAGGACACAAGGATCGAACTATGGCTACACCTTC	CASSPRTQGSNYGYTF
TRBV20-1	many	TRBD2	TRBJ2-5	TGCAGTGCTAAGCCCCGGGACTACGAAAAGTACCAAGAGACCCAGTACTTC	CSAKPRDYEKYQETQYF
TRBV5-6	many	-	TRBJ2-3	TGTGCCAGCAGCCCTGGTAGGGCTGGAGATACGCAGTATTTT	CASSPGRAGDTQYF
TRBV20-1	-	TRBD1	TRBJ1-5	TGCAGTGCTAGGTGTTGGACAGGGATCGGCAATCAGCCCCAGCATTTT	CSARCWTGIGNQPQHF
TRBV4-1	many	-	TRBJ2-3	TGCGCCAGCAGCCCACTTGTCCCAGATACGCAGTATTTT	CASSPLVPDTQYF
TRBV9	many	TRBD1	TRBJ2-7	TGTGCCAGCAGCTTTCGACAGGGAAGGCAGTACTTC	CASSFRQGRQYF
TRBV4-3	many	-	TRBJ1-2	TGCGCCAGCAGCCAACAAGCGGGGGCGAATGGTGGCTACACCTTC	CASSQQAGANGGYTF
TRBV30	-	-	TRBJ2-1	TGTGCCTGGAGTGTCGCCGGATATAGCGCGGGTGAGCAGTTCTTC	CAWSVAGYSAGEQFF
TRBV5-1	many	TRBD1	TRBJ2-7	TGCGCCAGCAGCATAGACAGGGGGCCCCTTGACTACGAGCAGTACTTC	CASSIDRGPLDYEQYF
TRBV20-1	few	TRBD2	TRBJ2-7	TGCAGTGCTAGTGGGGAGGGTGGTAGCGAAAGCTCCTACGAGCAGTACTTC	CSASGEGGSESSYEQYF
TRBV5-1	many	TRBD2	TRBJ2-3	TGCGCCAGCAGCTTCGGGACTAGCCTACGCACAGATACGCAGTATTTT	CASSFGTSLRTDTQYF
TRBV20-1	few	TRBD2	TRBJ2-1	TGCAGTGCCCACCCGGGGACTAGCGGTTACAATGAGCAGTTCTTC	CSAHPGTSGYNEQFF
TRBV5-4	many	-	TRBJ2-1	TGTGCCAGCAGCTCCCACTTTAGGAGCCAGAGCTCCTACAATGAGCAGTTCTTC	CASSSHFRSQSSYNEQFF
TRBV7-9	medium-sized	-	TRBJ1-1	TGTGCCAGCAGCTTGTGGGGGGGCCGAACTGAAGCTTTCTTT	CASSLWGGRTEAFF
TRBV7-2	many	-	TRBJ2-7	TGTGCCAGCAGCCCAACCTTTTACGAGCAGTACTTC	CASSPTFYEQYF
TRBV3-1	few	TRBD1	TRBJ2-7	TGTGCCAGCTCCACCCGGGACAGGGGGCCTTACGAGCAGTACTTC	CASSTRDRGPYEQYF
TRBV24-1	many	TRBD2	TRBJ2-1	TGTGCCACCAGCGACCCGAGTGGCGGGAGGGCCGTCAATGAGCAGTTCTTC	CATSDPSGGRAVNEQFF
TRBV29-1	many	-	TRBJ2-1	TGCAGCGGCGGGGCCAGCGGTGAGCAGTTCTTC	CSGGASGEQFF
TRBV11-2	many	TRBD2	TRBJ2-1	TGTGCCAGCAGCTCGAACTGGGGACTAGCGGGGTACAATGAGCAGTTCTTC	CASSSNWGLAGYNEQFF
TRBV7-3	many	TRBD2	TRBJ2-1	TGTGCCAGCAGCTTGACTAGCGAGTACAATGAGCAGTTCTTC	CASSLTSEYNEQFF
TRBV24-1	-	TRBD2	TRBJ2-5	TGTGCCACCAGTGACCAGCGGGAGAGAGGGGAGACCCAGTACTTC	CATSDQRERGETQYF
TRBV18	-	-	TRBJ2-7	TGTGCCAGCTTCAGGGAGGCAGGGAGCTCCTACGAGCAGTACTTC	CASFREAGSSYEQYF
TRBV12-5	many	-	TRBJ2-1	TGTGCTAGTGGTTTAAGCGATGAGCAGTTCTTC	CASGLSDEQFF
TRBV20-1	many	TRBD1	TRBJ1-1	TGCAGTGCGAGAGACCGGGACAGGGGGCGTGGAACTGAAGCTTTCTTT	CSARDRDRGRGTEAFF
TRBV20-1	-	TRBD1	TRBJ1-5	TGCAGTGCTAGAACAGGGGGCGGGCAGCCCCAGCATTTT	CSARTGGGQPQHF
TRBV5-1	many	TRBD1	TRBJ2-5	TGCGCCAGCAGACCTACAGGGGCAGGGGACCAGTACTTC	CASRPTGAGDQYF
TRBV7-3	many	-	TRBJ1-1	TGTGCCAGCAGCCCCCGGCCGAGTGATGAAGCTTTCTTT	CASSPRPSDEAFF
TRBV7-2	-	-	TRBJ2-7	TGTGCCAGCAGCCTGGGTGGGAGCAGGGCGAGGCAGCAGTACTTC	CASSLGGSRARQQYF
TRBV7-2	many	-	TRBJ1-3	TGTGCCAGCAGCTTAGTTCCCAGGAGTCGGGGAAACACCATATATTTT	CASSLVPRSRGNTIYF
TRBV7-2	many	-	TRBJ1-5	TGTGCCAGCAGCTTGGGCTCTTATAGGGATCAGCCCCAGCATTTT	CASSLGSYRDQPQHF
TRBV5-1	-	-	TRBJ2-2	TGCGCCAGCAGCTTCCTTTCCACCGGGGAGCTGTTTTTT	CASSFLSTGELFF
TRBV29-1	many	-	TRBJ1-4	TGCAGCGCGGGAGGGACAACTAATGAAAAACTGTTTTTT	CSAGGTTNEKLFF
TRBV13	few	TRBD2	TRBJ2-1	TGTGCCACACGGACTAGCGGGTCCACGGGGAGTGCCTACAATGAGCAGTTCTTC	CATRTSGSTGSAYNEQFF
TRBV5-1	-	TRBD1	TRBJ2-7	TGCGCCAGCAGCTGGGCGGGACAGGGGAACAACGAGCAGTACTTC	CASSWAGQGNNEQYF
TRBV29-1	few	-	TRBJ2-5	TGCAGCGTAGTGCGGGCTGAAGAGACCCAGTACTTC	CSVVRAEETQYF
TRBV24-1	few	-	TRBJ2-1	TGTGCCACCAGTTCTGTGAGGGGCGGCAATGAGCAGTTCTTC	CATSSVRGGNEQFF
TRBV20-1	many	-	TRBJ2-4	TGCAGTGCCCCCGGGAGCGGTCTGGGCTCCAAAAACATTCAGTACTTC	CSAPGSGLGSKNIQYF
TRBV12-3/TRBV12-4	many	-	TRBJ1-3	TGTGCCAGCAGTCCCGACAGATCTGGAAACACCATATATTTT	CASSPDRSGNTIYF
TRBV2	many	TRBD1	TRBJ2-3	TGTGCCAGCAGTGTAGGACAGGCACGGGGCGGCACAGATACGCAGTATTTT	CASSVGQARGGTDTQYF
TRBV5-1	-	-	TRBJ1-1	TGCGCCAGCAGCGTACAGGGTGAGAACACTGAAGCTTTCTTT	CASSVQGENTEAFF
TRBV19	many	-	TRBJ1-1	TGTGCCAGTAGTTTTGAAACAGGGTACGATGAAGCTTTCTTT	CASSFETGYDEAFF
TRBV6-5	few	TRBD1	TRBJ2-3	TGTGCCAGCAGTTACCGGGACAGGGCACCAGATACGCAGTATTTT	CASSYRDRAPDTQYF
TRBV5-1	many	-	TRBJ2-7	TGCGCCAGCAGCTTGGGGTACGACCACGAGCAGTACTTC	CASSLGYDHEQYF
TRBV20-1	many	-	TRBJ2-1	TGCAGTGCTAGAGGGGCCCTTGAGCGGCAGTTCTTC	CSARGALERQFF